These 17 T cell receptor beta chains were sequenced from one sample in a study of cytomegalovirus exposure and HLA in healthy donors. TCRdb's copy holds only in-frame clones and misses some; the assay was immunoSEQ multiplex PCR. The sample carries fewer than 200,000 clones, roughly 84% recorded once. Sequencing input: PBMCs. These receptors came from a woman in her late teens or twenties in good health and CMV-seropositive.

This chain connects TRBV27 to TRBJ1-6, with 8 bases fitting TRBD1. This CDR3 region has 15 residues. The germline V gene encodes CDR1 MNHEY and CDR2 SMNVEV (reference sequence). Trimming took 3 bases from V and 7 from J; bases not matched to a gene: 5. The CDR3 sequence is CASSFQGAGNSPLHF. CDR3 nucleotide sequence: TGTGCCAGCAGTTTCCAGGGGGCGGGGAATTCACCCCTCCACTTT.

For the CDR3, the DNA is TGTGCCAGCAGTGAAGTGTTACAGGGGAGTAGCTATGGCTACACCTTC. The encoded protein is CASSEVLQGSSYGYTF. The chain links TRBV6-1 to TRBJ1-2, with 7 bases matching TRBD1. CDR1 is MNHNS and CDR2 is SASEGT in the germline V gene. The CDR3 runs 16 residues. V gave up 1 base and J gave up 4 bases; unmatched junction bases: 9.

The chain combines TRBV5-1 with TRBJ2-7; possible D gene TRBD1, 6 bases. Germline V gene sequence: CDR1 SGHRS, CDR2 YFSETQ. CDR3 length equals 14 residues. V was shortened by 4 bases and J by 3 bases, with 14 bases between the two germline ends. CDR3 bases: TGCGCCAGCAGCACCTACGGACAGAACTACGAGCAGTACTTC. It translates to CASSTYGQNYEQYF.

The CDR3 here is CASSQGGFTDTQYF. In DNA, the CDR3 is TGCGCCAGCAGCCAAGGCGGATTCACAGATACGCAGTATTTT. This chain joins TRBV4-3 and TRBJ2-3; D not certain. CDR1 is LGHNA, CDR2 YSLEER, per germline. The CDR3 has 14 amino acids. Trimming stripped 1 base from V and 2 bases from J, with 7 bases between.

This chain links TRBV18 with TRBJ1-2; D might be TRBD1 (5 bases). This CDR3 has 14 residues. The V end lost 3 bases, the J end lost 5 bases, and 13 bases lay between the germline ends. Per the germline V gene, CDR1 is KGHSH and CDR2 is LQKENI. The CDR3 DNA is TGTGCCAGCTCACCGGACATGTCGGAGTATGGCTACACCTTC. Protein sequence: CASSPDMSEYGYTF.

The genes are TRBV5-1 and TRBJ1-1; a weak D match, TRBD1 (6 bases). Germline V CDR1 and CDR2: SGHRS, YFSETQ. The CDR3 loop spans 18 amino acids. V gave up 4 bases and J gave up 1 base, with 23 bases separating them. The chain's CDR3 is CASSTGGVLGRGNTEAFF. The CDR3 nucleotides are TGCGCCAGCAGCACTGGTGGGGTTTTGGGCAGGGGGAACACTGAAGCTTTCTTT. The full variable domain, its missing parts supplied by reference TRBV5-1 and TRBJ1-1, is KAGVTQTPRYLIKTRGQQVTLSCSPISGHRSVSWYQQTPGQGLQFLFEYFSETQRNKGNFPGRFSGRQFSNSRSEMNVSTLELGDSALYLCASSTGGVLGRGNTEAFFGQGTRLTVV.

The count of this clone is one. The CDR3, as DNA: TGTGCCAGTAGTATACGGACAGGGGTTGATCAGCCCCAGCATTTT. This codes for CASSIRTGVDQPQHF. This chain connects TRBV19 to TRBJ1-5, with 9 positions matching TRBD1. CDR3 length equals 15 residues. The trim removed 2 bases at V and 5 bases at J, leaving 4 bases unmatched. Germline V lookup: CDR1 LNHDA, CDR2 SQIVND (reference sequence).

This chain joins TRBV5-6 and TRBJ1-2; D is unresolved. The CDR3 spans 13 residues. From germline, CDR1 is SGHDT and CDR2 YYEEEE. V was cut by 0 bases and J by 4 bases, with 7 bases left in between. This chain's CDR3 is CASSLGQIYGYTF. The CDR3, as DNA: TGTGCCAGCAGCTTGGGGCAAATCTATGGCTACACCTTC.

The rearrangement links TRBV18 to TRBJ2-2; D not resolved. Germline assignment: CDR1 KGHSH and CDR2 LQKENI. This CDR3 spans 13 amino acids. V gave up 2 bases and J gave up 7 bases, with 8 bases separating them. CDR3 DNA sequence: TGTGCCAGCTCACCATCGGCGGACGGGGAGCTGTTTTTT. Translated, it gives CASSPSADGELFF.

The chain joins TRBV6-5 to TRBJ2-7; D is unclear. Germline V lookup: CDR1 MNHEY, CDR2 SVGAGI. This CDR3 spans 11 amino acids. The CDR3: CAVGLSYEQYF. The DNA for the CDR3 is TGTGCGGTGGGCCTATCCTACGAGCAGTACTTC.

V usage is TRBV29-1 and J usage is TRBJ1-2; possible D gene TRBD1, 6 bases. Germline lookup yields CDR1 SQVTM and CDR2 ANQGSEA. The CDR3 consists of 12 residues. V lost 4 bases to trimming and J lost 8 bases, with 14 bases between them. This CDR3 reads CSVARGLDGYTF. The CDR3 nucleotides are TGCAGCGTTGCCAGGGGTTTGGACGGCTACACCTTC.

The V call is TRBV2, the J call TRBJ2-7; 11 positions agree with TRBD1. The CDR3 runs to 14 residues. Germline assignment: CDR1 SNHLY and CDR2 FYNNEI. After removal of 4 bases from V and 4 bases from J, the junction contained 3 bases not matched to a gene. CDR3 sequence: CASSGGQGGYEQYF. DNA for the CDR3: TGTGCCAGCAGTGGGGGACAGGGGGGTTACGAGCAGTACTTC.

The CDR3 nucleotides read TGCAGCGCCTCACAGGGTCCGGGCTACACCTTC. Its protein is CSASQGPGYTF. This rearrangement joins TRBV29-1 to TRBJ1-2, with a possible D match to TRBD1 (6 bases). Germline V gene lookup returns CDR1 SQVTM and CDR2 ANQGSEA. With 7 bases removed from V and 8 bases from J, the gap between germline ends came to 14 bases. The CDR3 totals 11 residues.

This clone came up a few times. V and J are TRBV18 and TRBJ1-2, with 8 nucleotides matching TRBD1. Germline V CDR1 and CDR2: KGHSH, LQKENI. The ends lost 2 bases at V and 4 bases at J; junction bases unmatched: 3. CDR3 size: 14 residues. The CDR3 region has the DNA TGTGCCAGCTCACCATCTCAGGGGGCCTATGGCTACACCTTC. It encodes CASSPSQGAYGYTF.

CDR3 protein: CASSRQGGSYEQYF. CDR3 coding DNA: TGTGCCAGCAGCCGACAGGGGGGCTCCTACGAGCAGTACTTC. The chain employs TRBV5-5 and TRBJ2-7; 9 nucleotides agree with TRBD1. Losses at the gene ends were 4 bases for V and 0 bases for J; bases not matched to a gene: 2. This CDR3 region has 14 residues. Per germline, CDR1 SGHKS and CDR2 YYEKEE (reference sequence).

The chain recombines TRBV9 with TRBJ2-7; TRBD1 agrees at 8 bases. This CDR3 has 14 amino acids. With 2 bases clipped from V and 3 bases from J, the junction kept 4 bases outside the gene matches. Germline V gives CDR1 SGDLS, CDR2 YYNGEE. Here the CDR3 reads CASSVGQGGYEQYF. The DNA for the CDR3 is TGTGCCAGCAGCGTCGGACAGGGAGGCTACGAGCAGTACTTC.

This clone has a single count. The J gene is TRBJ1-2, the V gene TRBV10-3, with TRBD1 matching over 9 bases. The CDR3 runs to 15 residues. Trimming cost V 4 bases and J 8 bases; bases outside gene matches: 11. In germline, CDR1 is ENHRY, CDR2 SYGVKD. CDR3 amino acids: CAISGTRDRESGYTF. The DNA of the CDR3 is TGTGCCATCAGTGGGACCCGGGACAGGGAGTCGGGCTACACCTTC.